Listed below are T cell receptor beta chains from one sample, sequenced in a study of T-cell memory formation after mild COVID-19. Via MiXCR, TCRdb re-called the 5' RACE reads, giving one row per CDR3 protein. Among hundreds of thousands of distinct CDR3 sequences listed, more than 15% were seen once. Sequencing input: PBMCs or a T cell subset sorted from them (not recorded which). These receptor sequences come from a man younger than 30 who had mild COVID-19 (a few samples of this study predate the infection). Cell type and time point are not known. CDR3s include the opening cysteine and the closing phenylalanine or tryptophan. D genes are given only for firm matches. Only part of the rows carry a size: once, few, many, or a class if the clone is expanded.

CDR3 protein,CDR3 DNA,D gene,J gene,V gene,clone size
CASSQLSASTDTQYF,TGCGCCAGCAGCCAACTGTCAGCTAGCACAGATACGCAGTATTTT,NA,TRBJ2-3,TRBV4-3,NA
CATSEASTDTQYF,TGTGCCACCAGTGAAGCTAGCACAGATACGCAGTATTTT,NA,TRBJ2-3,TRBV24-1,NA
CASSLDREQAFF,TGCGCCAGCAGCTTGGACAGGGAGCAAGCTTTCTTT,NA,TRBJ1-1,TRBV5-1,NA
CASSLDRGGIYNEQFF,TGTGCCAGCAGCTTAGACAGGGGGGGCATCTACAATGAGCAGTTCTTC,TRBD1,TRBJ2-1,TRBV7-3,NA
CSVIRQTTEAFF,TGCAGCGTTATCCGGCAGACCACTGAAGCTTTCTTT,NA,TRBJ1-1,TRBV29-1,many
CSVDGYTDTQYF,TGCAGCGTTGACGGATACACAGATACGCAGTATTTT,NA,TRBJ2-3,TRBV29-1,few
CARQGGQGNFRAKNIQYF,TGTGCCAGGCAGGGGGGACAGGGCAACTTTAGAGCCAAAAACATTCAGTACTTC,TRBD1,TRBJ2-4,TRBV5-4,few
CASSLGSNGNQETQYF,TGCGCCAGCAGCTTGGGGTCGAACGGAAACCAAGAGACCCAGTACTTC,NA,TRBJ2-5,TRBV5-1,NA
CASSRGSSSEAFF,TGTGCCAGCAGTCGGGGGAGTAGCTCTGAAGCTTTCTTT,NA,TRBJ1-1,TRBV11-2,few
CASTILAGDYGYTF,TGTGCCAGCACAATCCTGGCGGGGGACTATGGCTACACCTTC,NA,TRBJ1-2,TRBV12-3/TRBV12-4,NA
CASSVSPSPSGGMADTQYF,TGTGCCAGCAGCGTATCCCCCTCGCCGAGCGGGGGGATGGCAGATACGCAGTATTTT,TRBD2,TRBJ2-3,TRBV9,few
CASSPQGASTDTQYF,TGTGCCAGCAGTCCACAGGGGGCTAGCACAGATACGCAGTATTTT,TRBD1,TRBJ2-3,TRBV12-3/TRBV12-4,NA
CASSFNDEQFF,TGCGCCAGCAGCTTCAACGATGAGCAGTTCTTC,NA,TRBJ2-1,TRBV5-1,few
CASSLGLGTSTQYF,TGCGCCAGCAGCTTGGGTCTCGGGACCTCGACCCAGTACTTC,NA,TRBJ2-5,TRBV5-1,NA
CASSLTAGGNTGELFF,TGTGCCAGCAGCTTGACGGCAGGGGGGAACACCGGGGAGCTGTTTTTT,TRBD1,TRBJ2-2,TRBV5-6,NA
CASSLPRTEAFF,TGTGCCAGCAGCTTACCCAGGACTGAAGCTTTCTTT,NA,TRBJ1-1,TRBV13,NA